Shown below are 29 T cell receptor beta chains from a single sample sequenced in a study of T cells in localized non-small cell lung cancer. Sequencing was performed with immunoSEQ multiplex PCR; in TCRdb, only in-frame clones are kept and a portion is missing. The sample lists approximately 4,000 clones; approximately 41% were seen once. The specimen comprised lung tumor tissue, sampled before any cancer treatment. The receptor source for this set is a woman aged 35 to 70 with stage I lung adenocarcinoma.

This clone has more than one count but fewer than ten. The V call is TRBV19, the J call TRBJ2-1, with 8 bases matching TRBD2. This CDR3 contains 16 residues. The V gene end was trimmed by 1 base and the J gene end by 10 bases; junction bases not matched to a gene: 12. Germline CDR1 is LNHDA and CDR2 is SQIVND (reference sequence). The CDR3 DNA reads TGTGCCAGTAGTATAGTGCTAGGCGCGGGGGGTTGGGAGCAGTTCTTC. Its protein product is CASSIVLGAGGWEQFF.

The chain links TRBV7-2 to TRBJ2-2, with TRBD1 identical over 10 bases. V was clipped by 4 bases and J by 3 bases; unmatched bases: 2. The germline gives CDR1 SGHTA, CDR2 FQGNSA. This CDR3 is 15 amino acids long. Written as DNA, the CDR3 is TGTGCCAGCAGCTCGGGACAGGGGTACACCGGGGAGCTGTTTTTT. It specifies CASSSGQGYTGELFF.

The V gene is TRBV28, the J gene TRBJ2-1; 13 bases align to TRBD2. The CDR3 has 16 amino acids. Germline V lookup: CDR1 MDHEN, CDR2 SYDVKM. The ends lost 1 base at V and 8 bases at J; junction bases unmatched: 5. The CDR3 protein is CASSLYGLAGVHEQFF. CDR3 sequence (DNA): TGTGCCAGCAGTTTATACGGACTAGCGGGAGTCCATGAGCAGTTCTTC. The whole variable domain, filled in from reference TRBV28 and TRBJ2-1, reads DVKVTQSSRYLVKRTGEKVFLECVQDMDHENMFWYRQDPGLGLRLIYFSYDVKMKEKGDIPEGYSVSREKKERFSLILESASTNQTSMYLCASSLYGLAGVHEQFFGPGTRLTVL.

Relative to its sample, this clone is medium-sized. The CDR3 region has the DNA TGTGCCAGCAGCCGGGGACAGCCTTCCTACGAGCAGTACTTC. Translation gives CASSRGQPSYEQYF. This chain joins TRBV11-3 and TRBJ2-7, with TRBD1 matching 7 bases. The J segment lost 1 base and the V segment lost 5 bases, leaving 5 bases of the junction unmatched. The CDR3 covers 14 residues. The germline V gene has CDR1 SGHNT and CDR2 YENEEA.

This clone has just a few counts. The chain carries TRBV10-3 and TRBJ1-3; D is unclear. CDR3 size: 15 residues. Germline CDR1 ENHRY, CDR2 SYGVKD. V gave up 10 bases and J gave up 0 bases, with 16 bases separating them. As DNA, the CDR3 is TGTGCCAGCCTTTCATACAGTGACTCTGGAAACACCATATATTTT. Translation: CASLSYSDSGNTIYF.

The rearrangement joins TRBV30 to TRBJ2-3; 13 bases are a match to TRBD2. The CDR3 runs to 16 residues. Germline CDR1 is GTSNPN and CDR2 is SVGIG (reference sequence). The V and J ends lost 1 base and 5 bases, in that order; junction bases with no gene match: 6. The CDR3 loop is CAWSAGTSGIGDTQYF. CDR3 DNA: TGTGCCTGGAGTGCCGGGACTAGCGGGATAGGAGATACGCAGTATTTT.

In its sample, this clone ranks as large. The chain links TRBV15 to TRBJ2-1, with 9 bases that match TRBD2. Germline values: CDR1 LNHNV, CDR2 YYDKDF (reference sequence). V gave up 9 bases and J gave up 9 bases; unmatched junction bases: 12. This CDR3 contains 14 residues. The CDR3 loop reads CATSTGTSRIEQFF. CDR3 nucleotides: TGTGCCACATCGACCGGGACTAGCAGGATTGAGCAGTTCTTC.

The chain employs TRBV19 and TRBJ2-6; possibly TRBD2 for D (6 bases). From germline, CDR1 is LNHDA and CDR2 SQIVND (reference sequence). The CDR3 contains 15 residues. Trimming removed 5 bases from V and 2 bases from J, with 10 bases in between. CDR3 bases: TGTGCCAGTAGTCGGAGGGCCACTGGGGCCAACGTCCTGACTTTC. This sequence encodes CASSRRATGANVLTF.

This clone was seen a handful of times. The rearrangement uses TRBV9 and TRBJ2-3, with 10 nucleotides matching TRBD2. Germline V gene lookup returns CDR1 SGDLS and CDR2 YYNGEE. The junction had 7 bases not matched to a gene; V was cut back by 0 bases and J by 6 bases. The CDR3 has 16 residues. CDR3 protein: CASSVGSSGSLDTQYF. DNA for the CDR3: TGTGCCAGCAGCGTAGGATCTAGCGGGAGTTTGGATACGCAGTATTTT. Using reference TRBV9 and TRBJ2-3 for the parts outside the CDR3, the full variable domain is DSGVTQTPKHLITATGQRVTLRCSPRSGDLSVYWYQQSLDQGLQFLIQYYNGEERAKGNILERFSAQQFPDLHSELNLSSLELGDSALYFCASSVGSSGSLDTQYFGPGTRLTVL.

The chain has TRBV19 and TRBJ2-2; tentative D call: TRBD1 (5 bases). The CDR3 loop spans 16 amino acids. Per the germline V gene, CDR1 is LNHDA and CDR2 is SQIVND (reference sequence). V lost 9 bases and J lost 0, with 17 bases in between. CDR3 sequence: CASRLLAGSNTGELFF. DNA of the CDR3: TGTGCCAGCCGTCTGTTGGCAGGGTCGAACACCGGGGAGCTGTTTTTT.

The rearrangement uses TRBV18 and TRBJ1-1, with 9 bases aligning to TRBD1. V trimming: 4 bases; J trimming: 1 base; junction bases outside the gene matches: 13. The CDR3 runs to 18 residues. The germline V gene has CDR1 KGHSH and CDR2 LQKENI. CDR3 sequence reads: CASSHTPQGAGWNTEAFF. CDR3 DNA: TGTGCCAGCTCACACACTCCACAGGGGGCGGGATGGAACACTGAAGCTTTCTTT.

The chain carries TRBV6-8 and TRBJ1-2; D remains ambiguous. Germline CDR1 is MNHGY and CDR2 is SAAAGT. This CDR3 is built from 14 residues. Trimming cost V 6 bases and J 3 bases, with 14 bases left between them. The CDR3 nucleotides read TGTGCCAGCAGCCATTTTGGTCGCGACTATGGCTACACCTTC. It specifies CASSHFGRDYGYTF.

The chain has TRBV11-3 and TRBJ2-1, with a tentative D call TRBD2 (6 bases). V shed 5 bases and J shed 2 bases, with 13 bases lying between them. Germline lookup yields CDR1 SGHNT and CDR2 YENEEA. This CDR3 has 15 amino acids. In DNA form, the CDR3 reads TGTGCCAGCAGCCTCATAGGGACTGCCTACAATGAGCAGTTCTTC. Its translation: CASSLIGTAYNEQFF.

Only a few counts were recorded for this clone. The chain carries TRBV11-3 and TRBJ2-3; either TRBD1 or TRBD2 may fit D (6 bases each). CDR3 size: 17 residues. Germline values: CDR1 SGHNT, CDR2 YENEEA. Trimming took off 1 base at V and 0 bases at J, with 14 bases between the two ends. CDR3 DNA: TGTGCCAGCAGCTTAGGTGTGGGGGGCCCTAGCACAGATACGCAGTATTTT. Its translation is CASSLGVGGPSTDTQYF.

The chain employs TRBV14 and TRBJ2-7, with D possibly being TRBD1 (6 bases). The germline gives CDR1 SGHDN, CDR2 FVKESK. Trimming stripped 4 bases from V and 6 bases from J, with 28 bases between. The CDR3 has 18 amino acids. Here the CDR3 reads CASSPEGEERSQLCEQYF. The CDR3 nucleotides are TGTGCCAGCAGCCCCGAGGGGGAAGAAAGGTCTCAGTTGTGCGAGCAGTACTTC. The complete variable domain, with remaining parts taken from reference TRBV14 and TRBJ2-7, reads EAGVTQFPSHSVIEKGQTVTLRCDPISGHDNLYWYRRVMGKEIKFLLHFVKESKQDESGMPNNRFLAERTGGTYSTLKVQPAELEDSGVYFCASSPEGEERSQLCEQYFGPGTRLTVT.

By proportion, this clone is medium-sized (0.01 to 0.1%). The chain uses TRBV11-3 and TRBJ1-1; D uncertain. Germline CDR1 is SGHNT and CDR2 is YENEEA. The CDR3 covers 15 residues. Trimming cost V 0 bases and J 5 bases, with 13 bases left between them. This CDR3 reads CASSLDFTFVTEAFF. The DNA for the CDR3 is TGTGCCAGCAGCTTAGATTTCACCTTCGTGACTGAAGCTTTCTTT. Full variable domain (remainder filled in from reference TRBV11-3 and TRBJ1-1): EAGVVQSPRYKIIEKKQPVAFWCNPISGHNTLYWYLQNLGQGPELLIRYENEEAVDDSQLPKDRFSAERLKGVDSTLKIQPAELGDSAVYLCASSLDFTFVTEAFFGQGTRLTVV.

The V call is TRBV19, the J call TRBJ2-4; D may match TRBD1 or TRBD2 (5 bases each). Germline loops: CDR1 LNHDA, CDR2 SQIVND (reference sequence). V dropped 6 bases and J dropped 8 bases, with 11 bases sitting between them. This CDR3 contains 12 residues. CDR3 sequence (DNA): TGTGCCAGTAGGGGGGAGTCTTACATTCAGTACTTC. Protein product: CASRGESYIQYF. Full variable domain (outside the CDR3, taken from reference TRBV19 and TRBJ2-4): DGGITQSPKYLFRKEGQNVTLSCEQNLNHDAMYWYRQDPGQGLRLIYYSQIVNDFQKGDIAEGYSVSREKKESFPLTVTSAQKNPTAFYLCASRGESYIQYFGAGTRLSVL.

The V and J genes are TRBV5-1 and TRBJ2-1; D possibly uses TRBD1 or TRBD2 (5 bases each). Germline CDR1 and CDR2: SGHRS and YFSETQ. Trimming stripped 3 bases from V and 6 bases from J, with 13 bases between. The CDR3 sequence is 14 residues long. The CDR3 region has the DNA TGCGCCAGCAGCTCGGATTCTGGGGGCAATGAGCAGTTCTTC. Translating it yields CASSSDSGGNEQFF.

The chain joins TRBV29-1 to TRBJ2-3; possibly TRBD2 for D (6 bases). The germline V gene has CDR1 SQVTM and CDR2 ANQGSEA. The CDR3 is 14 residues long. Trimming took 6 bases from V and 6 from J, leaving 19 bases between them. In DNA form, the CDR3 reads TGCAGCGTACGTCCGGGACTCCTCGGGGATACGCAGTATTTT. Amino acid sequence: CSVRPGLLGDTQYF.

This clone was counted between two and nine times. The gene calls are TRBV7-2 and TRBJ1-1; tentative D call: TRBD1 (6 bases). The CDR3 consists of 13 residues. The V end was cut by 6 bases, the J end by 4 bases, with 12 bases between. CDR1 and CDR2 (germline): SGHTA, FQGNSA. The CDR3 region is CASRSQGATEAFF. For the CDR3, the DNA is TGTGCCAGCAGGTCACAGGGAGCCACTGAAGCTTTCTTT.

CDR3 sequence reads: CASGRNTGATEAFF. CDR3 bases: TGTGCTAGTGGTCGCAATACAGGGGCCACTGAAGCTTTCTTT. V is TRBV12-5 and J is TRBJ1-1; 7 bases match TRBD1. CDR1 and CDR2 (germline): LGHNT, FRNRAP. The junction had 7 bases not matched to a gene; V was cut back by 5 bases and J by 4 bases. The CDR3 runs 14 residues.

This clone was counted only a few times. The rearrangement links TRBV30 to TRBJ1-5, with 7 bases that match TRBD1. Per germline, CDR1 GTSNPN and CDR2 SVGIG (reference sequence). J gave up 4 bases and V 5 bases, and 5 bases lay outside the gene matches. The CDR3 has 13 amino acids. This CDR3 reads CAWAGTENQPQHF. CDR3 nucleotide sequence: TGTGCCTGGGCCGGGACAGAGAATCAGCCCCAGCATTTT.

The chain couples TRBV9 to TRBJ2-1; possible D gene TRBD2, 6 bases. The CDR3 loop spans 14 amino acids. The ends were cut back, 5 bases at V and 0 bases at J, with 9 bases in the middle. Per germline, CDR1 SGDLS and CDR2 YYNGEE. CDR3 loop: CASRLLASYNEQFF. The CDR3 region has the DNA TGTGCCAGCAGGCTACTAGCCTCCTACAATGAGCAGTTCTTC.

The rearrangement links TRBV5-1 to TRBJ2-1; 7 nucleotides align to TRBD2. This CDR3 has 15 residues. Per germline, CDR1 SGHRS and CDR2 YFSETQ. With 1 base clipped from V and 7 bases from J, the junction kept 8 bases outside the gene matches. This chain's CDR3 is CASSLSDAGVNEQFF. As DNA, the CDR3 is TGCGCCAGCAGCTTGTCCGATGCGGGGGTGAATGAGCAGTTCTTC.

In its sample, this clone was seen a few times. J is TRBJ1-1 and V is TRBV6-8; no clear D gene. CDR3 size: 13 residues. Germline-derived CDR1 and CDR2 are MNHGY and SAAAGT. V was cut by 4 bases and J by 1 base, with 7 bases left in between. The CDR3 reads CASSLGKNTEAFF. CDR3 bases: TGTGCCAGCAGTTTAGGAAAGAACACTGAAGCTTTCTTT.

The chain links TRBV10-1 to TRBJ1-1, with 9 bases matching TRBD1. Per germline, CDR1 WNHNN and CDR2 SYGVQD (reference sequence). After removal of 2 bases from V and 4 bases from J, the junction contained 14 bases not matched to a gene. The length of the CDR3 is 18 residues. CDR3 amino acids: CASSEPQQGASRGTEAFF. DNA of the CDR3: TGCGCCAGCAGTGAGCCCCAACAGGGGGCGAGTCGGGGCACTGAAGCTTTCTTT.

The chain couples TRBV6-8 to TRBJ1-2; unclear D gene. The CDR3 consists of 13 residues. V dropped 2 bases and J dropped 4 bases, with 8 bases sitting between them. The germline CDR1 and CDR2 sequences are MNHGY and SAAAGT. The CDR3 loop is CASSYREPYGYTF. The DNA of the CDR3 is TGTGCCAGCAGTTACAGGGAACCCTATGGCTACACCTTC.

The rearrangement links TRBV30 to TRBJ1-4; D gene unclear. V lost 3 bases, J lost 4 bases, and 6 bases lay in between. CDR3 size: 12 residues. The V gene's germline CDR1 is GTSNPN and CDR2 SVGIG (reference sequence). The CDR3 region is CAWSLGNEKLFF. In DNA form, the CDR3 reads TGTGCCTGGAGCCTGGGTAATGAAAAACTGTTTTTT.

The V call is TRBV19, the J call TRBJ1-5, with a weak D call TRBD1 (5 bases). The CDR3 loop spans 15 amino acids. Germline lookup yields CDR1 LNHDA and CDR2 SQIVND (reference sequence). The V end lost 1 base, the J end lost 3 bases, and 10 bases lay between the germline ends. CDR3 residues: CASSIGAGINQPQHF. As DNA, the CDR3 is TGTGCCAGTAGTATAGGGGCAGGGATCAATCAGCCCCAGCATTTT.